This record looks at one TCR beta chain sequence and its context. Its antigen is not identified. The CDR3 loop spans 16 amino acids. Trimming shortened V by 2 bases and J by 6 bases, and 19 bases separated the two germline ends. The germline V gene encodes CDR1 SEHNR and CDR2 FQNEAQ (reference sequence). This specimen comes from a study of graft-versus-host responses after intestinal transplantation. The overall study: Anti-thymocyte globulin served as induction for all recipients, who then took tacrolimus and steroids for about three years.

Clones were read by immunoSEQ multiplex PCR, and TCRdb kept only the in-frame ones, dropping some. The sample shows over 80,000 clones, approximately 90% of them seen only once. Study-wide findings and caveats: Early post-transplant HvG declines showed an association with peak circulating GvH clone levels. Analysis identified GvH clones in recipient marrow, with some appearing first in ileum or blood.

Specimen: unstimulated CD8+ T cells sorted from spleen or lymph node cells, collected before transplant. This TCR derives from a human donor who was the organ donor for an intestinal transplant. The chain is built from TRBV7-9 and TRBJ1-2; a possible D gene is TRBD1 (5 bases). CDR3 DNA sequence: TGTGCCAGCAGCTTACTTTCATGGCAGGGTGTGAATGGCTACACCTTC. Translating gives CASSLLSWQGVNGYTF.